This T cell receptor (beta chain) was obtained from a study of blood T cell repertoires in COVID-19 (dated by TCRdb to about 2020). Turning to the overall study: Samples from collaborators originated in the United States, Italy and Spain and spanned both the acute and convalescent phases of COVID-19. The material from the prospective study consisted of cDNA or gDNA derived from T cells, B-cell-depleted T cells, or PBMCs. Deeply sampled blood TCRbeta repertoires from subjects exposed to, actively infected with, or recovered from COVID-19 were included in the dataset. The repertoires were released in a freely available public database meant as a resource for research on the immune response to SARS-CoV-2. The samples were drawn from the first 160 participants of the ongoing ImmuneRACE study and from about 1,200 subjects provided by 6 global collaborators. The sample metadata nearly always contained a de-identified subject ID, COVID-19 status, age in years and sex. Where available, HLA class I and class II types were taken from metadata supplied by the sample provider and were not determined by assay-based typing. Points the paper makes about the study in general: The amount of clinical and demographic metadata varied by source and participant and was provided uncurated.

The germline V gene provides CDR1 MDHEN and CDR2 SYDVKM. Trimming takes 6 bases from V and 7 bases from J, and the germline ends sit 7 bases apart. The CDR3 runs 11 residues from the cysteine to the phenylalanine. CDR3 DNA is the only sequence kept; it has 33 bases, read in frame from the first base. TCRbeta CDR3 regions were amplified from genomic DNA using the immunoSEQ Assay, a bias-controlled multiplex PCR. The authors' pipeline ran thus. The number of nucleated cells in each sample was estimated from the amplification of reference gene primers within the assay. To quantify the absolute abundance of each unique TCRbeta CDR3 rearrangement, sequence reads were collapsed and filtered. For each sample, productive Simpson clonality was calculated as the square root of Simpson's diversity index over productive rearrangements. This is the immuneACCESS table as TCRdb keeps it, with only in-frame sequences that have V and J called. A part of the clones is gone; compared with another copy, unresolved V genes explain less than half, and the rest is unexplained. V and J calls and clone size follow that table, whereas D and trimming were derived from the DNA. The sample contains under 300,000 clones, about nine tenths of them found a single time. The leading ten clones occupy approximately 0.94% of the sample.

As regards this clone: This clone's antigen is unknown. No much larger clonotype is one base removed from it; base qualities were not supplied.

Samples from volunteer blood donors who had recovered from COVID-19 were contributed by a second Seattle source. Each collaborating institution followed its own protocols to collect whole blood in K2EDTA tubes. Collaborator samples were shipped for TCRbeta analysis as frozen whole blood, isolated PBMCs, or DNA extracted from either sample type. The receptor was isolated from a woman between 40 and 55 years old who had recovered from COVID-19. The chain was built from TRBV28 and TRBJ1-3; there is no confident call for the D gene. The source material was peripheral blood. The CDR3 here reads CASSSVNTIYF. The sequenced DNA is TGTGCCAGCAGCTCGGTGAACACCATATATTTT.